This T cell receptor beta chain stems from a study of T cells in tuberculosis. As for the study in general: CD1B tetramers identified T cells specific for mycobacterial lipid GMM.

Sequencing was performed with immunoSEQ multiplex PCR; in TCRdb, only in-frame clones are kept and a portion is missing. This table holds tens of thousands of clones, about 85% found once. Time point reported: new active TB diagnosis, blood taken before or within 7 days of starting treatment. CDR3 length: 17 residues. Germline V gene sequence: CDR1 MNHEY, CDR2 SMNVEV (reference sequence). With 4 bases clipped from V and 3 bases from J, the junction kept 8 bases outside the gene matches. The chain is built from TRBV27 and TRBJ2-6, with 8 bases aligning to TRBD1. The clonotype originates from an adult with tuberculosis. The input for sequencing was PBMCs, taken at tuberculosis diagnosis. CDR3 protein: CASSSYSGGNGANVLTF. CDR3 nucleotides: TGTGCCAGCAGTTCATACTCAGGGGGCAATGGGGCCAACGTCCTGACTTTC.